Listed below are T cell receptor beta chains from one sample, sequenced in a study of cytomegalovirus exposure and HLA in healthy donors. The method was immunoSEQ multiplex PCR; TCRdb's version includes in-frame clones alone and lacks a portion of them. The data show approximately 110,000 clones, 76% seen once. Sequencing was done on a sample of PBMCs. These receptors all come from a man aged 45-60 years in good health and CMV-seronegative. CDR3s include the opening cysteine and the closing phenylalanine or tryptophan. The D gene is left open where the match is weak. Only some rows state a clone size, as once, few, many or a class for expanded clones.

TGCGCCAGCAGTGATCCAAGCGGAATTGGCACAGATACGCAGTATTTT,CASSDPSGIGTDTQYF,TRBJ2-3,NA,TRBV10-1,NA
TGTGCCAGCAGCGCAGGGGGCGTATTAGCCAAAAACATTCAGTACTTC,CASSAGGVLAKNIQYF,TRBJ2-4,TRBD1,TRBV11-2,NA
TGTGCCAGCAGTCTGGGGGGGGACCCCTTAAGGGGGTACTTC,CASSLGGDPLRGYF,TRBJ2-5,TRBD2,TRBV6-5,NA
TGCGCCAGCAGCTTGGCAAGACAGGGTGCCGAGACCCAGTACTTC,CASSLARQGAETQYF,TRBJ2-5,TRBD1,TRBV5-1,NA
TGCGCCAGCAGCCAAGGGTTTGCCAGGGGAGAAACTGAAGCTTTCTTT,CASSQGFARGETEAFF,TRBJ1-1,NA,TRBV4-1,NA
TGTGCCAGCAGTTACTTACCCGGGACTAGCACAGATACGCAGTATTTT,CASSYLPGTSTDTQYF,TRBJ2-3,NA,TRBV6-5,NA
TGTGCCACCCGGGACGGGGGAAGAATTTACAATGAGCAGTTCTTC,CATRDGGRIYNEQFF,TRBJ2-1,NA,TRBV2,NA
TGTGCCAGCAGCCCCCAGAGGGATTCACTGGATGGCTACACCTTC,CASSPQRDSLDGYTF,TRBJ1-2,NA,TRBV7-6,few
TGTGCCAGCAGCCCTCTAGCGGGAAACTACAATGAGCAGTTCTTC,CASSPLAGNYNEQFF,TRBJ2-1,TRBD2,TRBV7-2,NA
TGCAGCGCCGACAGGGGCTACAATGAGCAGTTCTTC,CSADRGYNEQFF,TRBJ2-1,TRBD1,TRBV29-1,NA
TGTGCCAGCAGGAAACGGGACAGAGGGGGAATCGATGAGCAGTTCTTC,CASRKRDRGGIDEQFF,TRBJ2-1,TRBD1,TRBV28,NA
TGTGCCAGCAGCAAAGGACTTGAGACCGAAGAAAAACTGTTTTTT,CASSKGLETEEKLFF,TRBJ1-4,NA,TRBV21-1,NA
TGTGCCAGCAGCTCCTCCTCTACTGCAGATACGCAGTATTTT,CASSSSSTADTQYF,TRBJ2-3,NA,TRBV11-3,NA
TGTGCCAGCAGCTCCACGGGACACCCAAACCTAGACCCCTACAATGAGCAGTTCTTC,CASSSTGHPNLDPYNEQFF,TRBJ2-1,NA,TRBV21-1,NA
TGTGCCAGCAGCCTCCGCCGTGGGGCGGGGACGGGGGGCCAAGAGACCCAGTACTTC,CASSLRRGAGTGGQETQYF,TRBJ2-5,TRBD2,TRBV7-6,NA
TGTGCCAGCAGTGAGGACAGGGTTCAGCCCCAGCATTTT,CASSEDRVQPQHF,TRBJ1-5,TRBD1,TRBV2,once
TGTGCCAGCAGCTTAACGGGGATGAACACCGGGGAGCTGTTTTTT,CASSLTGMNTGELFF,TRBJ2-2,NA,TRBV7-8,NA
TGTGCCAGCAGAGAGGACAGGGGGCGCCGAACTGAAGCTTTCTTT,CASREDRGRRTEAFF,TRBJ1-1,TRBD1,TRBV6-5,NA
TGTGCCAGCAGCGGGGCTTGGGAGCGGGGGGGCGCGGTGCACACCGGGGAGCTGTTTTTT,CASSGAWERGGAVHTGELFF,TRBJ2-2,TRBD2,TRBV9,NA
TGTGCCTTGAAAAGTGAGGGAGCTGGGGCCAACGTCCTGACTTTC,CALKSEGAGANVLTF,TRBJ2-6,NA,TRBV30,NA
TGTGCCAGCACTCCTAGACCCTACGAGCAGTACTTC,CASTPRPYEQYF,TRBJ2-7,NA,TRBV2,few
TGTGCCAGCATCAAGGCAGGCCGAGAGACCCAGTACTTC,CASIKAGRETQYF,TRBJ2-5,NA,TRBV7-9,NA
TGTGCCAGCAGCCTACAGGTGGGGAACACTGAAGCTTTCTTT,CASSLQVGNTEAFF,TRBJ1-1,NA,TRBV6-5,NA
TGTGCCAGCAGTGACCGCGGGGCTTTGGTCTATGGCTACACCTTC,CASSDRGALVYGYTF,TRBJ1-2,NA,TRBV28,NA
TGTGCCAGCAGCTTCGCAGGGACGAACACCGGGGAGCTGTTTTTT,CASSFAGTNTGELFF,TRBJ2-2,NA,TRBV7-2,NA
TGTGCCAGCAGCTTAGGGGAGAGCACCGGGGAGCTGTTTTTT,CASSLGESTGELFF,TRBJ2-2,NA,TRBV11-2,NA
TGTGCCAGCAGTGAAGGTTGGAGTCGATCGAATGAGCAGTTCTTC,CASSEGWSRSNEQFF,TRBJ2-1,NA,TRBV2,few
TGTGCCAGCAGTGAACCAGTAGGGAGGCAAGAGACCCAGTACTTC,CASSEPVGRQETQYF,TRBJ2-5,NA,TRBV2,NA
TGTGCCAGCAGTGAGGGACAGGGGCCTAGAACTAGTGAAAAACTGTTTTTT,CASSEGQGPRTSEKLFF,TRBJ1-4,TRBD1,TRBV2,NA
TGTGCCAGTAGTTCCCCCGGGACATCCTATACGCAGTATTTT,CASSSPGTSYTQYF,TRBJ2-3,NA,TRBV19,many
TGTGCCAGCAGTGAAGTGCAGGGGCAGGTTCAGCCCCAGCATTTT,CASSEVQGQVQPQHF,TRBJ1-5,NA,TRBV2,NA
TGCGCCAGCAGCTTGTTGGCAGGGGATTTTGGTGAGCAGTTCTTC,CASSLLAGDFGEQFF,TRBJ2-1,NA,TRBV5-1,NA
TGTGCCAGCAGTTACTCAGCATCACTTCGGGTTGAGACCCAGTACTTC,CASSYSASLRVETQYF,TRBJ2-5,NA,TRBV6-5,NA
TGTGCCAGCAGAAGATCCCCGGTGAACACTGAAGCTTTCTTT,CASRRSPVNTEAFF,TRBJ1-1,NA,TRBV6-1,NA
TGCGCCAGCAGCTCTCGACAACCCGCTAACTATGGCTACACCTTC,CASSSRQPANYGYTF,TRBJ1-2,NA,TRBV5-1,NA
TGTGCCAGCTCACAACAGGGCCCTAGCACAGATACGCAGTATTTT,CASSQQGPSTDTQYF,TRBJ2-3,NA,TRBV18,NA
TGTGCCAGCACCCCAGGGAGGGACACTGAAGCTTTCTTT,CASTPGRDTEAFF,TRBJ1-1,NA,TRBV7-3,NA
TGTGCCAGCAGCCCCTTAAGAAGGAGCAGGGGAGACACAGATACGCAGTATTTT,CASSPLRRSRGDTDTQYF,TRBJ2-3,NA,TRBV4-2,few
TGTGCCAGCAGCTTAAGTGGGACAGGGGGCTTTCGTGGCTACACCTTC,CASSLSGTGGFRGYTF,TRBJ1-2,TRBD1,TRBV7-2,NA
TGTGCCTGGAGCCGGGACAGGGCTTACGAGCAGTACTTC,CAWSRDRAYEQYF,TRBJ2-7,TRBD1,TRBV30,NA
TGTGCCAGCAGCTCACCGGGACAGGGGGCCTACGAGCAGTACTTC,CASSSPGQGAYEQYF,TRBJ2-7,TRBD1,TRBV7-2,once
TGTGCCAGCAGCCGCTCCACTAGCGGGGGGTCCTCCTACAATGAGCAGTTCTTC,CASSRSTSGGSSYNEQFF,TRBJ2-1,TRBD2,TRBV5-5,NA
TGTGCCAGCAGCTTAAGCACAACCAATGAGCAGTTCTTC,CASSLSTTNEQFF,TRBJ2-1,NA,TRBV7-3,NA
TGTGCCAGCGTAAAGGGGTATGGCTACACCTTC,CASVKGYGYTF,TRBJ1-2,NA,TRBV2,once
TGCGCCAGCAGCCAAGAATTGGGTCAGCGGGGTTACACAGATACGCAGTATTTT,CASSQELGQRGYTDTQYF,TRBJ2-3,TRBD2,TRBV4-1,NA
TGTGCCACCGGGGACAGGGCTGGCGGGGAGCTGTTTTTT,CATGDRAGGELFF,TRBJ2-2,TRBD1,TRBV2,NA
TGTGCCACCAGCAGGGACAGAGCTAACACTGAAGCTTTCTTT,CATSRDRANTEAFF,TRBJ1-1,NA,TRBV15,NA
TGTGCCAGCAGCTTGGGGGGGGGCCGCGGGGAGCTGTTTTTT,CASSLGGGRGELFF,TRBJ2-2,NA,TRBV7-7,NA